The T cell receptor (beta chain) described here comes from a study of CD8+ T cells in alopecia areata (dated by TCRdb to 2016 to 2018). In terms of the full investigation: The treated patients, all with moderate-to-severe alopecia areata, were enrolled in an open-label pilot trial of oral tofacitinib given at 5 to 10 mg twice daily. Tofacitinib was administered for 6 to 18 months, and 6 months of follow-up off drug were then conducted to assess delayed response and recurrence. The study used high-throughput TCRbeta sequencing to examine T cell clonal expansion in alopecia areata, in both the C3H/HeJ mouse model and human patients. In humans, TCRbeta sequencing was performed on scalp tissue and on sorted CD4+ and CD8+ peripheral blood T cells from healthy controls and from patients with patchy or totalis/universalis alopecia areata. Biopsies were taken from tofacitinib-treated patients at baseline and again at 4 and 24 weeks into treatment, and several of those patients also had a later scalp biopsy. Scalp clonality was compared across normal scalp (n=4), patchy alopecia areata scalp (n=8), and alopecia totalis/universalis scalp (n=8). RNA was extracted with the PAXgene miRNA kit for fixed scalp, the miRNeasy kit for PBMCs, and the RNeasy kit for mouse skin. TCRbeta CDR3 regions were amplified by immunoSEQ multiplex PCR with 35 Vbeta forward and 13 Jbeta reverse primers. The research as a whole found: Lesional scalp, especially in alopecia totalis/universalis, showed higher clonality and more expanded CD8+ clones than normal scalp, suggesting antigenic drive. TCR sequences shared between patients were less clear than in mice, possibly partly because of HLA diversity in the patient population. Resident alphabeta T cells in normal human skin are also sequenced, complicating scalp TCR repertoire analysis, unlike mouse skin dominated by gammadelta T cells.

The sample's time point label, decoded: baseline before oral tofacitinib. From alopecia areata patients, peripheral blood was collected along with lesional scalp punch biopsies. PBMCs were separated by density centrifugation and stained for CD3, CD4 and CD8, after which CD4+ and CD8+ T cells were sorted on a FACSAria. This clone was detected ten times or more. This clone's antigen is unknown. Base qualities are missing; no much larger clone stands one base away. Receptor amplification or capture employed the immunoSEQ multiplex PCR assay. RNA was extracted from all samples and reverse transcribed into cDNA, which served as template for TCR sequencing. First-strand cDNA was synthesized using SuperScript III with a 2:1 mix of oligo-dT and random hexamers. A synthetic immune receptor repertoire was used to assess amplification bias, and residual bias was removed computationally. The paper's data handling went like this. Raw reads were preprocessed for error removal, and CDR3 was defined according to IMGT conventions as running from the conserved cysteine to phenylalanine. Clonality was computed by normalizing Shannon entropy by log2 of the number of productive unique TCRs and subtracting the result from 1. Whether scalp clones were CD4 or CD8 was inferred by matching scalp TCRbeta sequences against CD4 and CD8 repertoires sorted from blood. Held by TCRdb, this immuneACCESS table contains in-frame sequences only and omits some clones. Under half of the omission traces to an unresolved V gene where checked; the cause of the rest is unknown. Clone size and V and J calls were adopted from that table, with D and trimming inferred from the DNA. Across this sample there are 220,000 or so clones, with around three fifths seen only once. The top ten clonotypes cover more than 0.4% of the sample.

The CDR3 measures 17 amino acids from cysteine to phenylalanine. Only the CDR3 DNA is retained, 51 bases long and in frame from the first base. Sequences MNHNS (CDR1) and SASEGT (CDR2) are obtained from the germline V gene. From V the trimming removes 1 base and from J it removes 8 bases, while the gene matches leave 14 bases of the junction unaccounted for. The sample consisted of CD4+ T cells sorted from blood, taken at week 0. The sequence links TRBV6-1 to TRBJ2-1, with 7 central nucleotides matching TRBD2. The clonotype comes from a human donor with alopecia areata. The CDR3 reads as follows: CASSEGGWRGTWDEQFF. The DNA sequence follows: TGTGCCAGCAGTGAAGGAGGTTGGCGGGGGACCTGGGATGAGCAGTTCTTC.